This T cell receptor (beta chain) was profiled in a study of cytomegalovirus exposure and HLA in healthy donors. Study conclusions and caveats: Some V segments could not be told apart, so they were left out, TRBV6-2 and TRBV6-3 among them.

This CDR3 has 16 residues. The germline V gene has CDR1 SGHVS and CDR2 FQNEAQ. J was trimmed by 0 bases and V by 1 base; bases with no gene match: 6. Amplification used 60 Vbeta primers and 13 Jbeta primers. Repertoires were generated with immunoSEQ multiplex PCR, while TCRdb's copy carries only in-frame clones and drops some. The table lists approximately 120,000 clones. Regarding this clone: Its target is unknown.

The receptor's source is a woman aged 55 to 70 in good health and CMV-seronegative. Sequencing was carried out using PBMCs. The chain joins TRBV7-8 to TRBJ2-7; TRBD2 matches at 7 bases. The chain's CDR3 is CASSLGLADSSYEQYF. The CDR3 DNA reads TGTGCCAGCAGCTTAGGCCTAGCGGATAGCTCCTACGAGCAGTACTTC.